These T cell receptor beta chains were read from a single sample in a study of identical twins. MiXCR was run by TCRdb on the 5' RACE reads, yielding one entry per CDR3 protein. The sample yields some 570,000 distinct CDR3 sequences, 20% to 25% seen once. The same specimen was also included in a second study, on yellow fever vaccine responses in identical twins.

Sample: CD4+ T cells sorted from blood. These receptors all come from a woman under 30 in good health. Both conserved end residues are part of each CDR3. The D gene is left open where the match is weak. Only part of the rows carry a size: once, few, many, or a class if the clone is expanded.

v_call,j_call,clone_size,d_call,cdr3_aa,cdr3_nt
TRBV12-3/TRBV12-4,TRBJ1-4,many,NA,CASTNQGTATNEKLFF,TGTGCCAGCACTAACCAGGGGACCGCAACTAATGAAAAACTGTTTTTT
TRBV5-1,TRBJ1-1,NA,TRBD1,CASSLQPQGPARNTEAFF,TGCGCCAGCAGTTTACAACCACAGGGGCCCGCCCGGAACACTGAAGCTTTCTTT
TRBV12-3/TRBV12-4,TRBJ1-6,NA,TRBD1,CASSLGGTGVNSPLHF,TGTGCCAGCAGTTTAGGGGGGACAGGGGTTAATTCACCCCTCCACTTT
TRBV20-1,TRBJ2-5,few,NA,CSAERGAQETQYF,TGCAGTGCTGAACGGGGGGCCCAAGAGACCCAGTACTTC
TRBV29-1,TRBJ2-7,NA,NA,CSGSNGLGLSYEQYF,TGCAGCGGCAGCAACGGGTTAGGGCTCTCCTACGAGCAGTACTTC
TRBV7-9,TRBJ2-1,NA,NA,CASSLRFAGARGGEQFF,TGTGCCAGCAGCTTACGGTTTGCGGGAGCGAGGGGGGGCGAGCAGTTCTTC
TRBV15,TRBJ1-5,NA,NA,CATSIKGHFQPQHF,TGTGCCACCAGCATCAAGGGGCATTTTCAGCCCCAGCATTTT
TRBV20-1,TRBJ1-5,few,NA,CSARDSKDQPQHF,TGCAGTGCTAGAGATTCCAAGGATCAGCCCCAGCATTTT
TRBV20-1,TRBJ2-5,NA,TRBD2,CSAREFPGGKKETQYF,TGCAGTGCTAGAGAGTTCCCGGGGGGGAAAAAAGAGACCCAGTACTTC
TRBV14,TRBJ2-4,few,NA,CASSQGPGDIQYF,TGTGCCAGCAGCCAAGGGCCTGGGGACATTCAGTACTTC
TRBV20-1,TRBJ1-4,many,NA,CSAIGQENEKLFF,TGCAGTGCCATCGGTCAGGAAAATGAAAAACTGTTTTTT
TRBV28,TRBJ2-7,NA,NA,CASSSPGRSTYEQYF,TGTGCCAGCAGTAGTCCTGGGCGGTCCACCTACGAGCAGTACTTC
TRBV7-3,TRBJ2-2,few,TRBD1,CASSLQQGRNTGELFF,TGTGCCAGCAGCCTCCAACAGGGGCGAAACACCGGGGAGCTGTTTTTT
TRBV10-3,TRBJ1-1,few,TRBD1,CAIAQGPNTEAFF,TGTGCCATCGCACAGGGGCCGAACACTGAAGCTTTCTTT
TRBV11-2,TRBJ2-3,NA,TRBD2,CASSFSLAGQTSTDTQYF,TGTGCCAGCAGCTTTAGTCTAGCGGGGCAAACTAGCACAGATACGCAGTATTTT
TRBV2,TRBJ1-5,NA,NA,CASAPWGNNQPQHF,TGTGCCAGCGCTCCATGGGGTAACAATCAGCCCCAGCATTTT
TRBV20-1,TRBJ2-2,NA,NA,CSARDSERVHGELFF,TGCAGTGCTAGAGATAGTGAGAGGGTCCACGGGGAGCTGTTTTTT